The subject of this entry is one TCR beta chain. Its antigen is not identified. An Oncomine TCR Beta short-read assay was used to sequence the DNA from cultured CD4+ T cells. TCRdb passed the PCR reads through MiXCR, listing each CDR3 protein once. The data hold 10,000 to 15,000 distinct CDR3 sequences, with 58% observed a single time. The germline V gene has CDR1 DFQATT and CDR2 SNEGSKA (reference sequence). This CDR3 contains 15 residues. The V and J ends lost 0 bases and 3 bases respectively, with 15 bases between them. This sample was included in a study of vaccination and CD4 T cells after COVID-19. At the level of the study: Samples after vaccination came a median approximately 70 days past dose two, ranging 14 to 241.

As for treatment: roughly 11-day PBMC culture with coronavirus spike peptide pools or control peptides (ViraFEST assay). Antigen-specific T cell expansion with peptide pools preceded TCR sequencing in the ViraFEST approach. Specimen: CD4+ T cells from blood, cultured in vitro. This sequence was found in a human donor who had recovered from COVID-19. J is TRBJ2-7 and V is TRBV20-1; TRBD2 is a possible D gene (6 bases). In nucleotides, the CDR3 is TGCAGTGCTAGAGATTTGGCTAGCGTAATCTACGAGCAGTACTTC. Translated: CSARDLASVIYEQYF.